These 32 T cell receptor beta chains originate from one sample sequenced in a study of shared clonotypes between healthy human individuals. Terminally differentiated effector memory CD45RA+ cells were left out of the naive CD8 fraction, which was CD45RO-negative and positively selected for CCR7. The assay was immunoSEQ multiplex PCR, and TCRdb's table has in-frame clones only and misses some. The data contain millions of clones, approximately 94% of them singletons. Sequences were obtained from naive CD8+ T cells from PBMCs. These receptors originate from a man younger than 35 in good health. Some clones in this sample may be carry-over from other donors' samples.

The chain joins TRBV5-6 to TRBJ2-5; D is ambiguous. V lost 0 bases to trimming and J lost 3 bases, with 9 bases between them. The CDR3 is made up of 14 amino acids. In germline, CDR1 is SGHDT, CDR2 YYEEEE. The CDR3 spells CASSLDPSEETQYF. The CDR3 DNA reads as TGTGCCAGCAGCTTGGATCCGTCAGAAGAGACCCAGTACTTC.

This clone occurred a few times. The CDR3 DNA is TGTGCCAGCAGCTTAATTTGGGCCCAGAAAGCTTTCTTT. Translated, it gives CASSLIWAQKAFF. The gene calls are TRBV7-9 and TRBJ1-1; D remains unclear. CDR1 is SEHNR, CDR2 FQNEAQ, per germline (reference sequence). This CDR3 region has 13 residues. Trimming removed 2 bases at V and 9 bases at J, with 13 bases between.

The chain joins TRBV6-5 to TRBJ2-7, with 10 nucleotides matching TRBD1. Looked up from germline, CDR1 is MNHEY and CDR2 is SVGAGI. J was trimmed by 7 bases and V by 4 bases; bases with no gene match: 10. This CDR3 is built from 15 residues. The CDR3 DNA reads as TGTGCCAGCAGTTCCCCGGGACAGGGGTATTGGGAGCAGTACTTC. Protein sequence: CASSSPGQGYWEQYF.

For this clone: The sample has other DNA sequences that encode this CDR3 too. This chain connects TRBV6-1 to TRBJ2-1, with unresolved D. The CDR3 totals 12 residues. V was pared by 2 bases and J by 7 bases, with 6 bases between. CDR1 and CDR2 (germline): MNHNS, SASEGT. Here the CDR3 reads CASSEFNNEQFF. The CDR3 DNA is TGTGCCAGCAGTGAATTTAATAATGAGCAGTTCTTC.

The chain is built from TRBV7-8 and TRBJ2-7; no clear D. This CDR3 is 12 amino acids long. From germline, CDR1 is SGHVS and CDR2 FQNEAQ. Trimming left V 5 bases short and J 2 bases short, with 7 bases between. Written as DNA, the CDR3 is TGTGCCAGCAGCGCTGGGACCTACGAGCAGTACTTC. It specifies CASSAGTYEQYF.

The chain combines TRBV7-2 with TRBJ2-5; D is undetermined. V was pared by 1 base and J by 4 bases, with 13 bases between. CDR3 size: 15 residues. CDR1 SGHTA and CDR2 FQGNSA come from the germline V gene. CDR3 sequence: CASSLGLRQRETQYF. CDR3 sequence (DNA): TGTGCCAGCAGCTTAGGGCTAAGGCAGCGAGAGACCCAGTACTTC. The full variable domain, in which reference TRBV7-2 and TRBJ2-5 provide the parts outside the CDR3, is GAGVSQSPSNKVTEKGKDVELRCDPISGHTALYWYRQSLGQGLEFLIYFQGNSAPDKSGLPSDRFSAERTGGSVSTLTIQRTQQEDSAVYLCASSLGLRQRETQYFGPGTRLLVL.

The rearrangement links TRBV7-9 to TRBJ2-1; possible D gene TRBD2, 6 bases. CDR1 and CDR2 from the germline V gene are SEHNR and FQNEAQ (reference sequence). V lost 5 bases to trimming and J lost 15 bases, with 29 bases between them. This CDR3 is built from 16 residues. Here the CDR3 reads CASSDSTGLGEGRWFF. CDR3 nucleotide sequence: TGTGCCAGCAGCGACAGTACGGGACTGGGTGAGGGCAGGTGGTTCTTC.

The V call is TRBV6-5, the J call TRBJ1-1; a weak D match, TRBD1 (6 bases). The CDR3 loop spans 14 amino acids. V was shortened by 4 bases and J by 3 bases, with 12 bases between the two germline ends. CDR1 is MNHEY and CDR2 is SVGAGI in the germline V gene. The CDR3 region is CASSSVTGYTEAFF. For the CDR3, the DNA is TGTGCCAGCAGTTCAGTGACAGGCTACACTGAAGCTTTCTTT.

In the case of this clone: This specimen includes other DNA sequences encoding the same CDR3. The CDR3 nucleotides read TGTGCCAGCAGCTTGGTGCCCAATGAGCAGTTCTTC. It codes for CASSLVPNEQFF. The rearrangement uses TRBV5-4 and TRBJ2-1, with no clear D. V was clipped by 0 bases and J by 6 bases, with 4 bases between them. Germline CDR1 SGHNT, CDR2 YYREEE (reference sequence). There are 12 residues in the CDR3. The full variable domain, with the rest looked up from reference TRBV5-4 and TRBJ2-1, is ETGVTQSPTHLIKTRGQQVTLRCSSQSGHNTVSWYQQALGQGPQFIFQYYREEENGRGNFPPRFSGLQFPNYSSELNVNALELDDSALYLCASSLVPNEQFFGPGTRLTVL.

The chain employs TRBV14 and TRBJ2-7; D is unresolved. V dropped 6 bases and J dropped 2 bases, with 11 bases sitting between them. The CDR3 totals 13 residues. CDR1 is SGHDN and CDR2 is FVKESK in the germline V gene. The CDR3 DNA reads TGTGCCAGCAGAGCAGACACAGCCTACGAGCAGTACTTC. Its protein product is CASRADTAYEQYF.

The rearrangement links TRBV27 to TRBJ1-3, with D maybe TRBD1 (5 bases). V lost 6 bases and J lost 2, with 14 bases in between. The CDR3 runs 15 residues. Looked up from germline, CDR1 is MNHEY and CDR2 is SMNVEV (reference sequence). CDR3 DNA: TGTGCCAGCAGACCTATCGGGACGACTGGAAACACCATATATTTT. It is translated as CASRPIGTTGNTIYF.

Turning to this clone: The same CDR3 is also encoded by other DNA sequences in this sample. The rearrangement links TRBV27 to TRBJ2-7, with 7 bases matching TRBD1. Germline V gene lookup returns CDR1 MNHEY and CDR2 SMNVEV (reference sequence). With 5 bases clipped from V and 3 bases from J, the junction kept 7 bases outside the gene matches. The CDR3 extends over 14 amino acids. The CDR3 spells CASSHRDRYYEQYF. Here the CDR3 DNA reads TGTGCCAGCAGTCACCGGGACAGATACTACGAGCAGTACTTC.

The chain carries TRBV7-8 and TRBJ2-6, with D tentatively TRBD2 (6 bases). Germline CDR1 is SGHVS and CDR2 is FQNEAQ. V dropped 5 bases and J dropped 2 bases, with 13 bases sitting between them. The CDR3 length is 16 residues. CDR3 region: CASSLLGGTGANVLTF. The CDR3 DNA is TGTGCCAGCAGCCTCCTAGGCGGGACTGGGGCCAACGTCCTGACTTTC. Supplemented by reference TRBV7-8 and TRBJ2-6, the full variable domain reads GAGVSQSPRYKVAKRGQDVALRCDPISGHVSLFWYQQALGQGPEFLTYFQNEAQLDKSGLPSDRFFAERPEGSVSTLKIQRTQQEDSAVYLCASSLLGGTGANVLTFGAGSRLTVL.

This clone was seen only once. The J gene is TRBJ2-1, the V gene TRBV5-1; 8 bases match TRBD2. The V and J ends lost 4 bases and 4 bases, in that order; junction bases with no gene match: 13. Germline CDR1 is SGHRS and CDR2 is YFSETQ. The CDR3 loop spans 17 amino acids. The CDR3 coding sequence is TGCGCCAGCAGCCAAGAATTAGCGGGATCCCTTTACAATGAGCAGTTCTTC. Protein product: CASSQELAGSLYNEQFF.

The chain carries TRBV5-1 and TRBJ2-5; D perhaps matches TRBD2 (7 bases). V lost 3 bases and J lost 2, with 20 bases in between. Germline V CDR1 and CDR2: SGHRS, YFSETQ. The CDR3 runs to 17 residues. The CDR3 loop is CASSSEGGGGLQETQYF. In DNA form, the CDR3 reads TGCGCCAGCAGCTCCGAGGGAGGGGGGGGACTACAAGAGACCCAGTACTTC.

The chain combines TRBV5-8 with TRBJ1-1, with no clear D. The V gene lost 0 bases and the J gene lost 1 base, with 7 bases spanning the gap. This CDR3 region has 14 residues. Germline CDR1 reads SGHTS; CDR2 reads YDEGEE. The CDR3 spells CASSLVFQNTEAFF. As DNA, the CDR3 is TGTGCCAGCAGCTTGGTTTTCCAGAACACTGAAGCTTTCTTT.

Written as DNA, the CDR3 is TGTGCCAGCAGCTCCGGACAGGGTAAAGATACGCAGTATTTT. Its translation: CASSSGQGKDTQYF. This rearrangement joins TRBV4-2 to TRBJ2-3; 8 bases line up with TRBD1. V shed 5 bases and J 5 bases; nucleotides not matched to a gene: 6. This CDR3 contains 14 residues. Germline CDR1 reads LGHNA; CDR2 reads YNFKEQ.

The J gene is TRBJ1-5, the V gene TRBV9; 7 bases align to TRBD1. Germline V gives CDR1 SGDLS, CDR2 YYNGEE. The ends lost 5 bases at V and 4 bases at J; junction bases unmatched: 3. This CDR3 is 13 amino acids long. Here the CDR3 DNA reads TGTGCCAGCAGGGGCAGGGGGAATCAGCCCCAGCATTTT. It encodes CASRGRGNQPQHF.

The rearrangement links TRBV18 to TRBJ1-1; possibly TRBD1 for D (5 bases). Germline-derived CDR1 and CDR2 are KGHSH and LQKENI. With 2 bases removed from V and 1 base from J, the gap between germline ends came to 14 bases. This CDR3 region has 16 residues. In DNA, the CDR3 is TGTGCCAGCTCACCAAAAGATCGGCAGGGGAACACTGAAGCTTTCTTT. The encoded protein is CASSPKDRQGNTEAFF.

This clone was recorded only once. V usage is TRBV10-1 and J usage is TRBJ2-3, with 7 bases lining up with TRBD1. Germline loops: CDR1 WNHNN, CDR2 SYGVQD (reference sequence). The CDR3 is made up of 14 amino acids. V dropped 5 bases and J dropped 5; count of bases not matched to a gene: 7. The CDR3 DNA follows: TGCGCCAGCAGTAAGGGGGCCCGGGAAGATACGCAGTATTTT. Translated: CASSKGAREDTQYF.

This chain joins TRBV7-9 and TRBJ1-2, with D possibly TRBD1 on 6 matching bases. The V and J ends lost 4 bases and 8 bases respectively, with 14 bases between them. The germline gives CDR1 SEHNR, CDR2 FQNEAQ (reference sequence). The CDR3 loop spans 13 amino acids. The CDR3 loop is CASSSTGRKGYTF. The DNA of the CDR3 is TGTGCCAGCAGCTCTACAGGGAGAAAGGGCTACACCTTC.

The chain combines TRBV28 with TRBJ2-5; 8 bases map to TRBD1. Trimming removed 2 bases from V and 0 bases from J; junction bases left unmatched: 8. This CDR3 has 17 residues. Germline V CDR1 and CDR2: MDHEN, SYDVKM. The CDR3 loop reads CASSLHWSGGYQETQYF. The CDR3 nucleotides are TGTGCCAGCAGTTTACATTGGTCAGGGGGCTACCAAGAGACCCAGTACTTC.

The CDR3 region is CASSLYPAGAGTQYF. CDR3 coding DNA: TGTGCCAGCAGCTTATATCCAGCGGGAGCCGGGACCCAGTACTTC. The chain combines TRBV7-3 with TRBJ2-5, with 8 nucleotides matching TRBD2. Trimming at V came to 2 bases and at J to 7 bases, leaving 9 bases not matched to a gene. Germline V gene sequence: CDR1 SGHTA, CDR2 FQGTGA. The CDR3 loop spans 15 amino acids.

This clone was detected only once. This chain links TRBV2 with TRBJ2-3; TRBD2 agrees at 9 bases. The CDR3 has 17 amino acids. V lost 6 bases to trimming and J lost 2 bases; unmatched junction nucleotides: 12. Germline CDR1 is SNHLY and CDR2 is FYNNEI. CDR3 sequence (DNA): TGTGCCAGCAGGCCGAGAGGCCTAGCGGGAAACACAGATACGCAGTATTTT. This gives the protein CASRPRGLAGNTDTQYF.

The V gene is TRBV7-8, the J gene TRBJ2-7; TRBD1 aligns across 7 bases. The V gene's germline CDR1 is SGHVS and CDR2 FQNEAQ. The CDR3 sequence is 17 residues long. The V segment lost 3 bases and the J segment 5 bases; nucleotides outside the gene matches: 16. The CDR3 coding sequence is TGTGCCAGCAGCTTTGCCGACAGGGCCCAATTCCTAGACGAGCAGTACTTC. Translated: CASSFADRAQFLDEQYF.

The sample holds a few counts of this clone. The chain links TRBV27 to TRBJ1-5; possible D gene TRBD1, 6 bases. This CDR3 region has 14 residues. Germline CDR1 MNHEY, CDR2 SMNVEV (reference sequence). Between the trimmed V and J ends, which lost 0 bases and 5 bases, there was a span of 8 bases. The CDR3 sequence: CASSLSRGHQPQHF. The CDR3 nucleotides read TGTGCCAGCAGTTTATCCAGGGGACATCAGCCCCAGCATTTT.

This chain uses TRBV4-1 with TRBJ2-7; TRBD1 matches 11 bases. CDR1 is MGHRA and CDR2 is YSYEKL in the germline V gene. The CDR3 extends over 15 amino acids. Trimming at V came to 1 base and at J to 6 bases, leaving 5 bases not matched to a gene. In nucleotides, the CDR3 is TGCGCCAGCAGCCAAGTTCGAGGACAGGGGGCCGAGCAGTACTTC. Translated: CASSQVRGQGAEQYF.

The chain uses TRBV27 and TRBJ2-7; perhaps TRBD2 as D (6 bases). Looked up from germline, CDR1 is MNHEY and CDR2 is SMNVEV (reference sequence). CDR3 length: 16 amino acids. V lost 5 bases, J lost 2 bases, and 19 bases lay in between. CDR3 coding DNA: TGTGCCAGCAGTCCGTCCGGGGGTCCCATGCCCTACGAGCAGTACTTC. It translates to CASSPSGGPMPYEQYF.

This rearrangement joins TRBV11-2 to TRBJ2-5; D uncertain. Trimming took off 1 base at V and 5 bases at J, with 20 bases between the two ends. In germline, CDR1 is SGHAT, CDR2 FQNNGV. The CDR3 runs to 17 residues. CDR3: CASSLGPDRSLGETQYF. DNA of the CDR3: TGTGCCAGCAGCTTAGGACCGGACCGGAGCCTGGGGGAGACCCAGTACTTC. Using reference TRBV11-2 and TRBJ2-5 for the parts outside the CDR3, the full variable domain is EAGVAQSPRYKIIEKRQSVAFWCNPISGHATLYWYQQILGQGPKLLIQFQNNGVVDDSQLPKDRFSAERLKGVDSTLKIQPAKLEDSAVYLCASSLGPDRSLGETQYFGPGTRLLVL.

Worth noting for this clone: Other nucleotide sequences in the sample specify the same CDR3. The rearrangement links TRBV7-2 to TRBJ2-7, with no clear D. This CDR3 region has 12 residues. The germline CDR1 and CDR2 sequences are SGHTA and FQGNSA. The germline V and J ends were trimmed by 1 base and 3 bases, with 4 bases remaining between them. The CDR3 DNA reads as TGTGCCAGCAGCTTAGGTTTCTACGAGCAGTACTTC. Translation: CASSLGFYEQYF.

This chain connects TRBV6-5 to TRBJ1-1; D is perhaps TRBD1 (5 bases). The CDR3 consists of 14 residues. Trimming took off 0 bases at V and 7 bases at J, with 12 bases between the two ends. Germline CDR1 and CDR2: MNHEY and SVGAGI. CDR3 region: CASSYSVGDSEAFF. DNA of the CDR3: TGTGCCAGCAGTTACTCGGTCGGAGACAGTGAAGCTTTCTTT.

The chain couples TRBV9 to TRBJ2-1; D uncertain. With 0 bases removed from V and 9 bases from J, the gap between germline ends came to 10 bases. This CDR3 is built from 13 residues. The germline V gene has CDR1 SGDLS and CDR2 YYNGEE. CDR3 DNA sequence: TGTGCCAGCAGCGTAGCTACCAGACTTGAGCAGTTCTTC. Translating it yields CASSVATRLEQFF.